The clone carrying this TCR beta chain came up once. Its antigen is unknown. The sample comes from a study of cytomegalovirus exposure and HLA in healthy donors. Points from the study as a whole: Reported performance of the classifier showed diagnosis of cytomegalovirus status with high specificity and sensitivity. It was only CMV serostatus that was available as immune exposure information. According to the study, 160 or so TCR beta chains were cytomegalovirus-associated.

Primers: 60 Vbeta forward and 13 Jbeta reverse. Repertoires were generated with immunoSEQ multiplex PCR, while TCRdb's copy carries only in-frame clones and drops some. The sample records more than 70,000 clones, 77% being singletons. The germline V and J ends were trimmed by 2 bases and 3 bases, with 7 bases remaining between them. Per the germline V gene, CDR1 is KGHSH and CDR2 is LQKENI. The CDR3 has 13 amino acids. Sequenced input: PBMCs. The gene calls are TRBV18 and TRBJ2-5; D is perhaps TRBD2 (5 bases). This TCR came from a man aged 50 to 60 in good health and CMV-seropositive. CDR3 sequence reads: CASSPGAEETQYF. CDR3 bases: TGTGCCAGCTCACCAGGAGCGGAAGAGACCCAGTACTTC.